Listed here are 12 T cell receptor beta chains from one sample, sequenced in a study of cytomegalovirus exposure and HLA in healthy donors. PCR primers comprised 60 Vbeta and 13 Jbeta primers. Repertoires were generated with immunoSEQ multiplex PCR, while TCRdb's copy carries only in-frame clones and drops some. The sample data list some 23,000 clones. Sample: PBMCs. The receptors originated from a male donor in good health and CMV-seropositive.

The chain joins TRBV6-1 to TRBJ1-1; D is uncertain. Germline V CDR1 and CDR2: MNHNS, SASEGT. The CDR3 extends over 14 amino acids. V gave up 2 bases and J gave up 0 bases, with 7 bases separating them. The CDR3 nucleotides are TGTGCCAGCAGTGAATCGTATCTGAACACTGAAGCTTTCTTT. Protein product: CASSESYLNTEAFF.

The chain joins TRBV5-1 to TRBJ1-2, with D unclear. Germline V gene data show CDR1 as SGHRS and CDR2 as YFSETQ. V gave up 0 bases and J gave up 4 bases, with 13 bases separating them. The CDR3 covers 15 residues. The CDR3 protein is CASSLDGGGSYGYTF. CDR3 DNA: TGCGCCAGCAGCTTGGACGGCGGAGGGTCCTATGGCTACACCTTC.

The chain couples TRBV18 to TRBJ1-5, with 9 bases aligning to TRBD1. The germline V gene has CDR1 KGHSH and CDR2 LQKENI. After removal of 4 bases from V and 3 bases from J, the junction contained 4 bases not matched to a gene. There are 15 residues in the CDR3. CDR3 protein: CASSLTGGNNQPQHF. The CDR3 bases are TGTGCCAGCTCACTCACAGGGGGCAACAATCAGCCCCAGCATTTT.

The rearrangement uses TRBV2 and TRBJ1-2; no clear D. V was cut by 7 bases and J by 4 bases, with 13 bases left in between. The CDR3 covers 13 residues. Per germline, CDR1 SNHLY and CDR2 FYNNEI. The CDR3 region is CASTSAGLYGYTF. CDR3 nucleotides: TGTGCCAGCACTTCTGCGGGTCTCTATGGCTACACCTTC.

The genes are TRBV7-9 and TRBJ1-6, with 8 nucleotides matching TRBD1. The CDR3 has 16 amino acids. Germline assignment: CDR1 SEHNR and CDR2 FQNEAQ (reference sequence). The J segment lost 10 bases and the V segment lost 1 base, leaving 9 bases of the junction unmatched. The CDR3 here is CASSLVGQGGRSPLHF. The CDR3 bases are TGTGCCAGCAGCTTAGTCGGACAGGGAGGTCGATCACCCCTCCACTTT.

For the CDR3, the DNA is TGTGCCAGTAGTCCAACGGACAGGGGGTTCAATCAGCCCCAGCATTTT. Translation gives CASSPTDRGFNQPQHF. The chain couples TRBV19 to TRBJ1-5; 10 bases line up with TRBD1. The germline V gene encodes CDR1 LNHDA and CDR2 SQIVND (reference sequence). The CDR3 spans 16 residues. Trimming took 5 bases from V and 3 from J; bases not matched to a gene: 7.

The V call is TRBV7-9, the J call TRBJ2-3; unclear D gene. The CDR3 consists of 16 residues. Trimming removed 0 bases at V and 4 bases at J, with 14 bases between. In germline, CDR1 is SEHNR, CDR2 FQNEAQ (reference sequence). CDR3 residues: CASSLASSRFADTQYF. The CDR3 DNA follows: TGTGCCAGCAGCTTAGCTAGCTCGCGGTTCGCAGATACGCAGTATTTT.

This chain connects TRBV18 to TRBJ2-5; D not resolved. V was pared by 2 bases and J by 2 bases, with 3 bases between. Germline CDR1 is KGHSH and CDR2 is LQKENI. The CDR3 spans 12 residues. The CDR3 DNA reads TGTGCCAGCTCACCATATCAAGAGACCCAGTACTTC. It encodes CASSPYQETQYF.

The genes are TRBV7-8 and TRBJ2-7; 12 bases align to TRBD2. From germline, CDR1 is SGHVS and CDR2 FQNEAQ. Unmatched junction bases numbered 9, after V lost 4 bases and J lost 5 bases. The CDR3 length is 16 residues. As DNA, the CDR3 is TGTGCCAGCAGCTCCAGACTAGCGGGAGTAGAACACGAGCAGTACTTC. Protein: CASSSRLAGVEHEQYF.

CDR3 sequence: CASSGTSRGANTGELFF. In DNA form, the CDR3 reads TGCGCCAGCAGCGGCACCTCACGGGGGGCGAACACCGGGGAGCTGTTTTTT. The rearrangement uses TRBV5-1 and TRBJ2-2; TRBD2 matches 7 bases. CDR1 is SGHRS, CDR2 YFSETQ, per germline. V shed 4 bases, J shed 0 bases, and the junction held 9 bases outside the gene matches. The CDR3 contains 17 residues. Filled out from reference TRBV5-1 and TRBJ2-2, the complete variable domain reads KAGVTQTPRYLIKTRGQQVTLSCSPISGHRSVSWYQQTPGQGLQFLFEYFSETQRNKGNFPGRFSGRQFSNSRSEMNVSTLELGDSALYLCASSGTSRGANTGELFFGEGSRLTVL.

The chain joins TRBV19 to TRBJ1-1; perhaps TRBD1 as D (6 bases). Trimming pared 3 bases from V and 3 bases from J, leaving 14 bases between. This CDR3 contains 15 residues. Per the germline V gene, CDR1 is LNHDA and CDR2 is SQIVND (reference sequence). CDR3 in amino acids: CASSMKSRGDTEAFF. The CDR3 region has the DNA TGTGCCAGTAGTATGAAAAGCAGGGGCGACACTGAAGCTTTCTTT.

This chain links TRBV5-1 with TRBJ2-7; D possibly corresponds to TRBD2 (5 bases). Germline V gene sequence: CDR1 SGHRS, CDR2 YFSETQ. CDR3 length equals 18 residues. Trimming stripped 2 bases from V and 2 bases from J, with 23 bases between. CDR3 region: CASSFPHDYGPQPYEQYF. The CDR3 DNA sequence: TGCGCCAGCAGCTTCCCCCACGACTACGGGCCCCAGCCCTACGAGCAGTACTTC. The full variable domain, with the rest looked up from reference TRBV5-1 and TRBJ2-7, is KAGVTQTPRYLIKTRGQQVTLSCSPISGHRSVSWYQQTPGQGLQFLFEYFSETQRNKGNFPGRFSGRQFSNSRSEMNVSTLELGDSALYLCASSFPHDYGPQPYEQYFGPGTRLTVT.